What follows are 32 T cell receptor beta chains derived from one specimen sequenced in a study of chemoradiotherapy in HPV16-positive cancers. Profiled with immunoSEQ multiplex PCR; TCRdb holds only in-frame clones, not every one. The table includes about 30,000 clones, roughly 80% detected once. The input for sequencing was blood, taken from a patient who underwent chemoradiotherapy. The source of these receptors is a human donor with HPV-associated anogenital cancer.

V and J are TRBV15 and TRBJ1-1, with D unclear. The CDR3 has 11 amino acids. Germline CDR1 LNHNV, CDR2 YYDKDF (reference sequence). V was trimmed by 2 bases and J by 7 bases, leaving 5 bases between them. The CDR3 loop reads CATSRYSEAFF. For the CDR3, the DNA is TGTGCCACCAGCAGATACAGTGAAGCTTTCTTT. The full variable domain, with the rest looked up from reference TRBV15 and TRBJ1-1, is DAMVIQNPRYQVTQFGKPVTLSCSQTLNHNVMYWYQQKSSQAPKLLFHYYDKDFNNEADTPDNFQSRRPNTSFCFLDIRSPGLGDTAMYLCATSRYSEAFFGQGTRLTVV.

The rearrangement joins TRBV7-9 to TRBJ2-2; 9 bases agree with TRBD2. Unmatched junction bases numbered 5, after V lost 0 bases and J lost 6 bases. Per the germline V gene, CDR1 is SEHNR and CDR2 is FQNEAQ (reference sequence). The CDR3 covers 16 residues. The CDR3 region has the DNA TGTGCCAGCAGCTTAGCGGGGACTAGCACGTCCGGGGAGCTGTTTTTT. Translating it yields CASSLAGTSTSGELFF.

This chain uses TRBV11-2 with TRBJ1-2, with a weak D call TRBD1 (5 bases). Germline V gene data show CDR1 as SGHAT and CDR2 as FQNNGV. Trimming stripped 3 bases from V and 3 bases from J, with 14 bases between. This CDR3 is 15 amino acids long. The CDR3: CASSFFSSGDYGYTF. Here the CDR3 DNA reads TGTGCCAGCAGCTTTTTTTCCTCGGGGGACTATGGCTACACCTTC.

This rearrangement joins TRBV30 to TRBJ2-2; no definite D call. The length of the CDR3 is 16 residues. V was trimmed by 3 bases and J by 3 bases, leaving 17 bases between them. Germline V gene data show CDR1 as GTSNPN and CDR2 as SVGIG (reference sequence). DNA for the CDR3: TGTGCCTGGAGACCCTACCTCCGGGCCGACACCGGGGAGCTGTTTTTT. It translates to CAWRPYLRADTGELFF. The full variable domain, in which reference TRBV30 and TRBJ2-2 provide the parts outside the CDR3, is SQTIHQWPATLVQPVGSPLSLECTVEGTSNPNLYWYRQAAGRGLQLLFYSVGIGQISSEVPQNLSASRPQDRQFILSSKKLLLSDSGFYLCAWRPYLRADTGELFFGEGSRLTVL.

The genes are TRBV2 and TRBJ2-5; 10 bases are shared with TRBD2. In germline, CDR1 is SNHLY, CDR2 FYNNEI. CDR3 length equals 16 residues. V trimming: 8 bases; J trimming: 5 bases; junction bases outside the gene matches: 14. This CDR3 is CASSRGGTSVSETQYF. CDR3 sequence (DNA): TGTGCCAGCTCACGGGGAGGGACTAGCGTTTCGGAGACCCAGTACTTC. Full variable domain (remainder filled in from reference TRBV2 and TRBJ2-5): EPEVTQTPSHQVTQMGQEVILRCVPISNHLYFYWYRQILGQKVEFLVSFYNNEISEKSEIFDDQFSVERPDGSNFTLKIRSTKLEDSAMYFCASSRGGTSVSETQYFGPGTRLLVL.

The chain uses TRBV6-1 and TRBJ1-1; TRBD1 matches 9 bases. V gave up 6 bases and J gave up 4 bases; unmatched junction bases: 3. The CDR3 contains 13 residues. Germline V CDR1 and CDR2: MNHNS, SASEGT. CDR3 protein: CASRRQGGTEAFF. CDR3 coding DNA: TGTGCCAGCAGAAGACAGGGGGGCACTGAAGCTTTCTTT.

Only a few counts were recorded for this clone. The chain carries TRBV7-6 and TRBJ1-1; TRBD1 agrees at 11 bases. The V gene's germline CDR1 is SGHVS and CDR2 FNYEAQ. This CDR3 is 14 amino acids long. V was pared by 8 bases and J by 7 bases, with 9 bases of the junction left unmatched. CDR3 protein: CASRRDRGVGEAFF. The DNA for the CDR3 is TGTGCCAGCCGTAGGGACAGGGGGGTAGGTGAAGCTTTCTTT.

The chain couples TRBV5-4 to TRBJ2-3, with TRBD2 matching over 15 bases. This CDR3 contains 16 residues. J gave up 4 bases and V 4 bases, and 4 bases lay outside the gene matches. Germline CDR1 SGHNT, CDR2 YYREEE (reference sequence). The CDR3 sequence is CASSQGTSGGPDTQYF. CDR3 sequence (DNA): TGTGCCAGCAGCCAAGGGACTAGCGGGGGGCCAGATACGCAGTATTTT.

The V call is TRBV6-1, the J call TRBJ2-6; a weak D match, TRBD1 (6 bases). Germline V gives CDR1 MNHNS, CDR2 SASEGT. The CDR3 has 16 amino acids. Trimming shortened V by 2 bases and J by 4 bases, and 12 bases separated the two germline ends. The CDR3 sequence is CASSELGTTGANVLTF. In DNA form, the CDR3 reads TGTGCCAGCAGTGAACTAGGGACAACCGGGGCCAACGTCCTGACTTTC.

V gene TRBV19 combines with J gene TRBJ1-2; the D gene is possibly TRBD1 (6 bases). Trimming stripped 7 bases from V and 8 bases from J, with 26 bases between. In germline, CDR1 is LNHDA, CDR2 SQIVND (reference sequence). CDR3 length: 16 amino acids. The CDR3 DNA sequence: TGTGCCAGTACCGGATCGGTCAAGCCCCTTGGGGGCGGCTACACCTTC. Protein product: CASTGSVKPLGGGYTF.

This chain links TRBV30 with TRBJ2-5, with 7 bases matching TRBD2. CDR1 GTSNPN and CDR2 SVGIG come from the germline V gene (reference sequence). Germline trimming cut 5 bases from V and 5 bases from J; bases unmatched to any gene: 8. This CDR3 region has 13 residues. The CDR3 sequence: CAWATQRGETQYF. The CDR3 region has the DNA TGTGCCTGGGCCACCCAGCGGGGCGAGACCCAGTACTTC.

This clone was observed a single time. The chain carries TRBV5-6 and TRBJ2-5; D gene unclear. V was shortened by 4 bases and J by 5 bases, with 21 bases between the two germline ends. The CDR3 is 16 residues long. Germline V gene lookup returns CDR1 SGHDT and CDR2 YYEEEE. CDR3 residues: CASSLNLYQLGETQYF. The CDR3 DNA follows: TGTGCCAGCAGCCTTAACCTTTACCAGTTAGGGGAGACCCAGTACTTC. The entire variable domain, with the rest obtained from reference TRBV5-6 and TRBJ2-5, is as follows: DAGVTQSPTHLIKTRGQQVTLRCSPKSGHDTVSWYQQALGQGPQFIFQYYEEEERQRGNFPDRFSGHQFPNYSSELNVNALLLGDSALYLCASSLNLYQLGETQYFGPGTRLLVL.

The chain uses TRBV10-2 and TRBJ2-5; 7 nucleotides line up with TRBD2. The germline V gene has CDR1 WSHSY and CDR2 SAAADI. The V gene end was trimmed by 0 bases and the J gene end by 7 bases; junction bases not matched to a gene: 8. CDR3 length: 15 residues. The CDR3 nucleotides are TGCGCCAGCAGTGAGTCGGCTAGCGGCGGGGGGACCCAGTACTTC. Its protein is CASSESASGGGTQYF.

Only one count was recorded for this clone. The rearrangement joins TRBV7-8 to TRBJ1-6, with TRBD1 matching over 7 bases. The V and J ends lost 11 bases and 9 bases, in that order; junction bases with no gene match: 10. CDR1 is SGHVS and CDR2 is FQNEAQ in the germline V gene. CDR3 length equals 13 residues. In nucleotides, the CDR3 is TGTGCCTCCGAGCCAGGGGGAGGTTCACCCCTCCACTTT. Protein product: CASEPGGGSPLHF.

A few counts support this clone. The DNA for the CDR3 is TGTGCCAGCACTATGACAGGGCCCTACGAGCAGTACTTC. Amino acid sequence: CASTMTGPYEQYF. The J gene is TRBJ2-7, the V gene TRBV25-1, with 7 bases lining up with TRBD1. This CDR3 contains 13 residues. Germline trimming cut 7 bases from V and 2 bases from J; bases unmatched to any gene: 5. CDR1 and CDR2 from the germline V gene are MGHDK and SYGVNS.

CDR3 coding DNA: TGTGCCAGTAGTATGGTAGCGGGGGGGCGGTACACCGGGGAGCTGTTTTTT. It translates to CASSMVAGGRYTGELFF. The genes are TRBV19 and TRBJ2-2; 11 bases are shared with TRBD2. Germline loops: CDR1 LNHDA, CDR2 SQIVND (reference sequence). J gave up 3 bases and V 3 bases, and 6 bases lay outside the gene matches. The CDR3 runs to 17 residues.

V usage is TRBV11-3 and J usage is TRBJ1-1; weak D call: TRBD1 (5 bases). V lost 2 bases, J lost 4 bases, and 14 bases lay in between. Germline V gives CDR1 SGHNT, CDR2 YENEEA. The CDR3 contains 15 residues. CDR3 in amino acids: CASSLRPRVGTEAFF. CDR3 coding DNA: TGTGCCAGCAGCTTACGCCCCAGGGTAGGCACTGAAGCTTTCTTT.

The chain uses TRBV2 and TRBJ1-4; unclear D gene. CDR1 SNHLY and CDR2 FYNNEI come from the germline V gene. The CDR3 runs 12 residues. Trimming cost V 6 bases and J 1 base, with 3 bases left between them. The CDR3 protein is CASRGTNEKLFF. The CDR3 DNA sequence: TGTGCCAGCAGGGGAACTAATGAAAAACTGTTTTTT.

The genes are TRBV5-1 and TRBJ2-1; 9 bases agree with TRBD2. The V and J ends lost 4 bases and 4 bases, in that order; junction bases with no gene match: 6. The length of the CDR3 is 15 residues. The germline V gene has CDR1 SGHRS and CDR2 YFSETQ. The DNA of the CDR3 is TGCGCCAGCAGCAATAGCGGGGGACTGTACAATGAGCAGTTCTTC. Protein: CASSNSGGLYNEQFF.

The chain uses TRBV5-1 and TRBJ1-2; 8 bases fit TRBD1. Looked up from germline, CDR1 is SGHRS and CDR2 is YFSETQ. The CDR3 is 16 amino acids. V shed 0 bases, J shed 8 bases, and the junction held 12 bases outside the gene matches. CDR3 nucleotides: TGCGCCAGCAGCTTGGTAGGGGACAGGAGTGTAGGGGGCTACACCTTC. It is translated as CASSLVGDRSVGGYTF.

CDR3 protein: CSVDDWGEGETQYF. CDR3 nucleotides: TGCAGCGTTGATGACTGGGGAGAGGGAGAGACCCAGTACTTC. The rearrangement uses TRBV29-1 and TRBJ2-5; tentatively, D is TRBD2 (5 bases). The germline gives CDR1 SQVTM, CDR2 ANQGSEA. The CDR3 contains 14 residues. The germline V and J ends were trimmed by 3 bases and 4 bases, with 15 bases remaining between them.

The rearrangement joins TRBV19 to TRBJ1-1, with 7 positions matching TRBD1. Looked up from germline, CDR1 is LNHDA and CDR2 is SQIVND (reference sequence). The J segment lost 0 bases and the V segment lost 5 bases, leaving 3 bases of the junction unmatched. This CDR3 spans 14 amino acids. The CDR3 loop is CASSLGTVNTEAFF. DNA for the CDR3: TGTGCCAGTAGTTTAGGGACAGTGAACACTGAAGCTTTCTTT.

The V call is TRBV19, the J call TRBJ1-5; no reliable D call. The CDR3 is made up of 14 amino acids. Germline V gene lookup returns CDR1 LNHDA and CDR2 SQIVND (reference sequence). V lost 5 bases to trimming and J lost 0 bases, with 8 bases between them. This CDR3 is CASSGVNSNQPQHF. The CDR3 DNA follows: TGTGCCAGTAGTGGCGTCAATAGCAATCAGCCCCAGCATTTT.

This CDR3 reads CASSPGTNGELFF. DNA of the CDR3: TGTGCCAGTAGCCCCGGGACGAACGGGGAGCTGTTTTTT. This chain connects TRBV19 to TRBJ2-2, with D perhaps given as TRBD1 or TRBD2 (5 bases each). The germline CDR1 and CDR2 sequences are LNHDA and SQIVND (reference sequence). The CDR3 has 13 amino acids. V lost 6 bases and J lost 7, with 12 bases in between.

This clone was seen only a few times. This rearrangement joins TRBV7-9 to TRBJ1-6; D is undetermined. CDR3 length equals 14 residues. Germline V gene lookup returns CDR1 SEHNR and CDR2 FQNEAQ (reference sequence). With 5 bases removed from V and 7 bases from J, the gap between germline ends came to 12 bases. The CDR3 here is CASSPELGNSPLHF. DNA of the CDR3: TGTGCCAGCAGCCCGGAATTGGGGAATTCACCCCTCCACTTT.

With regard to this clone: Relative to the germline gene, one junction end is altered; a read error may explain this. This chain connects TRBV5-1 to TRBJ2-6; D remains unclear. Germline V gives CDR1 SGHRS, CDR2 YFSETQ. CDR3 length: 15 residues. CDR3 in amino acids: CASSLVLSGANVLTF. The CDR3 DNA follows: TGCGCCAGCAGTTTGGTACTCTCTGGGGCCAACGTCCTGACTTTC.

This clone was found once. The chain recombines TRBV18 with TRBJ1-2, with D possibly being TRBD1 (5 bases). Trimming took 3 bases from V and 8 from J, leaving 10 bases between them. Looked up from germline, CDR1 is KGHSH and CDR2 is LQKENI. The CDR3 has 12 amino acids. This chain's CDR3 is CASSPGRWGYTF. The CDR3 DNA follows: TGTGCCAGCTCACCGGGACGGTGGGGCTACACCTTC.

CDR3 residues: CASSSLGTGLKETQYF. The CDR3, as DNA: TGTGCCAGCAGTTCGCTGGGAACAGGATTAAAAGAGACCCAGTACTTC. The chain carries TRBV6-5 and TRBJ2-5; a weak D match, TRBD1 (5 bases). Germline CDR1 is MNHEY and CDR2 is SVGAGI. The CDR3 sequence is 16 residues long. With 4 bases removed from V and 3 bases from J, the gap between germline ends came to 18 bases.

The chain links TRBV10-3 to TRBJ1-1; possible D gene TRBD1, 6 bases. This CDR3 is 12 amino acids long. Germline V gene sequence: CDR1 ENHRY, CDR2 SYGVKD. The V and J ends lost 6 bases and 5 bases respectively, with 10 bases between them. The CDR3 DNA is TGTGCCATCAGGCAAGGGGGGACTGAAGCTTTCTTT. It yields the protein CAIRQGGTEAFF.

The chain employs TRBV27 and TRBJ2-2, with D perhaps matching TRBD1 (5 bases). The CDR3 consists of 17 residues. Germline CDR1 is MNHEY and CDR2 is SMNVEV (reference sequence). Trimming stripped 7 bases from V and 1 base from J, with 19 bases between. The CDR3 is CASTGVWGAWNTGELFF. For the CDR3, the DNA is TGTGCCAGCACGGGCGTCTGGGGCGCGTGGAACACCGGGGAGCTGTTTTTT.

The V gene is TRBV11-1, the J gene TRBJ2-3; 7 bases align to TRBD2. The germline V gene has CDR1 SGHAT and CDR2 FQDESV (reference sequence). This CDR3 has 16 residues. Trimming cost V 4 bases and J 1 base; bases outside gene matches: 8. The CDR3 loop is CASSSLHAGGTDTQYF. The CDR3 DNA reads TGTGCCAGCAGCTCTCTCCATGCGGGGGGCACAGATACGCAGTATTTT.

The CDR3 region is CASSFRGETYEQYF. CDR3 nucleotide sequence: TGTGCCAGCAGTTTTAGAGGTGAGACCTACGAGCAGTACTTC. The V call is TRBV6-6, the J call TRBJ2-7; no definite D call. This CDR3 has 14 amino acids. Germline V gene sequence: CDR1 MNHNY, CDR2 SVGAGI (reference sequence). Trimming left V 4 bases short and J 2 bases short, with 12 bases between.